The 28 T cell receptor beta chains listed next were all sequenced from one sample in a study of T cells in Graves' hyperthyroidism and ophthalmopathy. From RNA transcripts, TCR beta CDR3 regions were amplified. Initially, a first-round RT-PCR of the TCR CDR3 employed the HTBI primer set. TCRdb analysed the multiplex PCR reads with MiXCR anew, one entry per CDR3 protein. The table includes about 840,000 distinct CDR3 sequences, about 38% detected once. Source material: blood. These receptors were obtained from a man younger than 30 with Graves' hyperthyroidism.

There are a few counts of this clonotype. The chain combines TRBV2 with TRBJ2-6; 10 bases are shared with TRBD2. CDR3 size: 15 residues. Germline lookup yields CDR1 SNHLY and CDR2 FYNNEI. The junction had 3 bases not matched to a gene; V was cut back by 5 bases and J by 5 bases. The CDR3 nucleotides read TGTGCCAGCAGTTTCACTAGCGGGAGGGCCAACGTCCTGACTTTC. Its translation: CASSFTSGRANVLTF.

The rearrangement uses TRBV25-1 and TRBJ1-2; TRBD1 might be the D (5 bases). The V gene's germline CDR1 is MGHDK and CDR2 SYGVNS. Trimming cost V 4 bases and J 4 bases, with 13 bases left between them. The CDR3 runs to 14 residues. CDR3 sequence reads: CASSGPTGTYGYTF. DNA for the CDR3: TGTGCCAGCAGTGGGCCTACAGGAACCTATGGCTACACCTTC.

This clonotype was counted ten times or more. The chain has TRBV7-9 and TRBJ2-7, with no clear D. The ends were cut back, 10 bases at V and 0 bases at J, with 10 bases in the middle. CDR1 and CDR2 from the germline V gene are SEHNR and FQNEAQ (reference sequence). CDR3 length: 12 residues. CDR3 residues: CAIDRDSYEQYF. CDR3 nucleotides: TGTGCCATCGACCGTGACTCCTACGAGCAGTACTTC. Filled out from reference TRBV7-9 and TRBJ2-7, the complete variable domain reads DTGVSQNPRHKITKRGQNVTFRCDPISEHNRLYWYRQTLGQGPEFLTYFQNEAQLEKSRLLSDRFSAERPKGSFSTLEIQRTEQGDSAMYLCAIDRDSYEQYFGPGTRLTVT.

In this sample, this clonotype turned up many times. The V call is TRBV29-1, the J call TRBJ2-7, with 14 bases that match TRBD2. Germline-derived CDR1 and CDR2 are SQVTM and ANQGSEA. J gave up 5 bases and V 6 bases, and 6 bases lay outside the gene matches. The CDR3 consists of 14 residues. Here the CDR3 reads CSVGTSGSLDEQYF. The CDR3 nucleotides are TGCAGCGTCGGGACTAGCGGGAGTTTAGACGAGCAGTACTTC.

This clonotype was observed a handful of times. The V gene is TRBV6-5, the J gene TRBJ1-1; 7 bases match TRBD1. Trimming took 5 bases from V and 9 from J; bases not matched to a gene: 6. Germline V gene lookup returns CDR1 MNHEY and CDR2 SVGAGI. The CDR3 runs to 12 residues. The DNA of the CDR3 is TGTGCCAGCAGTCACGGGACAGCGCAAGCTTTCTTT. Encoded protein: CASSHGTAQAFF.

CDR3 in DNA: TGTGCCAGCAGTGACTCCGGGACAGAGGTTAGCTATGGCTACACCTTC. Residues: CASSDSGTEVSYGYTF. This rearrangement joins TRBV6-4 to TRBJ1-2, with 7 bases lining up with TRBD1. CDR3 size: 16 residues. J was trimmed by 4 bases and V by 0 bases; bases with no gene match: 8. Germline CDR1 MRHNA, CDR2 SNTAGT.

CDR3 amino acids: CASSIDPGSGQTEAFF. Written as DNA, the CDR3 is TGTGCCAGTAGTATAGATCCCGGGTCAGGGCAAACTGAAGCTTTCTTT. The chain links TRBV19 to TRBJ1-1; D may be TRBD1 (5 bases). The CDR3 contains 16 residues. With 0 bases removed from V and 5 bases from J, the gap between germline ends came to 16 bases. Per the germline V gene, CDR1 is LNHDA and CDR2 is SQIVND (reference sequence).

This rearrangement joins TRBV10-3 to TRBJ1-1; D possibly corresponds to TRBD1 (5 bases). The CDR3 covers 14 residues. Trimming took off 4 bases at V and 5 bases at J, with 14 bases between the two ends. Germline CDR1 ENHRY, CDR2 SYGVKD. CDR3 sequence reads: CAISALLGETEAFF. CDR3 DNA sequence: TGTGCCATCAGTGCGCTGTTAGGGGAAACTGAAGCTTTCTTT.

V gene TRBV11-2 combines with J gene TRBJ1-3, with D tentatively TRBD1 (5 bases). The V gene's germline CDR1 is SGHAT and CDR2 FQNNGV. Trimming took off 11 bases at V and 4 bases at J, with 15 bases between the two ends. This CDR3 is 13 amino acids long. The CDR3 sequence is CAWRKRDGNTIYF. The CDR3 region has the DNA TGTGCCTGGCGGAAAAGGGACGGAAACACCATATATTTT.

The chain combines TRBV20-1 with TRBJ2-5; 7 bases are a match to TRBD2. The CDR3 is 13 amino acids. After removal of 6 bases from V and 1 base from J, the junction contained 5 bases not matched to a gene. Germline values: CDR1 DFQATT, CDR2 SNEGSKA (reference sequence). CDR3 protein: CSATSGGQETQYF. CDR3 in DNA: TGCAGTGCCACCTCGGGGGGCCAAGAGACCCAGTACTTC.

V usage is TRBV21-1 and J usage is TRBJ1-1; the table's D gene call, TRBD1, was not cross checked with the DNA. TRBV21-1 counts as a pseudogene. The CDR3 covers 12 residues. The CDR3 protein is CASSNGQGSAFF. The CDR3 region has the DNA TGTGCCAGCAGCAACGGACAGGGGTCGGCTTTCTTT.

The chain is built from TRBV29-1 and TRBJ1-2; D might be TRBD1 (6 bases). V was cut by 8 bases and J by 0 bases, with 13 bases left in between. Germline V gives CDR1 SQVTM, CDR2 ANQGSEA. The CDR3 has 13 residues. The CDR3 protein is CSIRQEPNYGYTF. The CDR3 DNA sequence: TGCAGCATTCGACAGGAGCCTAACTATGGCTACACCTTC.

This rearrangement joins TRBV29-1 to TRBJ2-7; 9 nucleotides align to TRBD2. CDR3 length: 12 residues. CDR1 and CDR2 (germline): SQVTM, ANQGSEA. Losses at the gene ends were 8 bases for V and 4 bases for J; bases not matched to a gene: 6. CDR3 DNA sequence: TGCAGCTTAGGCCTAGCGGGATACGAGCAGTACTTC. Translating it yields CSLGLAGYEQYF.

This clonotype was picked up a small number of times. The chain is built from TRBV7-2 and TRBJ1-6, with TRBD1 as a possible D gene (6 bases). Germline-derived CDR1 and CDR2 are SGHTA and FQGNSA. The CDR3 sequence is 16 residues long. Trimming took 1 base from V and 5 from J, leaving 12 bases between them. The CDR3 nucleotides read TGTGCCAGCAGCTTAGTGGCGGGGGCGAATAATTCACCCCTCCACTTT. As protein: CASSLVAGANNSPLHF. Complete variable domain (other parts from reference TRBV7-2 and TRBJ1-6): GAGVSQSPSNKVTEKGKDVELRCDPISGHTALYWYRQSLGQGLEFLIYFQGNSAPDKSGLPSDRFSAERTGGSVSTLTIQRTQQEDSAVYLCASSLVAGANNSPLHFGNGTRLTVT.

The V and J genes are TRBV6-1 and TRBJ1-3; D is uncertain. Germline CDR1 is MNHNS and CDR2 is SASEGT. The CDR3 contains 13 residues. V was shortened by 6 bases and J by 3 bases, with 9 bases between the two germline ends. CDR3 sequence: CASRRQFGNTIYF. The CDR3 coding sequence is TGTGCCAGCAGGCGACAATTTGGAAACACCATATATTTT.

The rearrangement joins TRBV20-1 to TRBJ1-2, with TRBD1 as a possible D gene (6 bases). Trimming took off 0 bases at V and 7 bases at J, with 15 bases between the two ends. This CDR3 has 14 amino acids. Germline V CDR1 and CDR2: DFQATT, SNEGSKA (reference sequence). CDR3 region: CSARDQGILAGYTF. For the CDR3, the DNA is TGCAGTGCTAGAGATCAGGGGATTCTGGCTGGCTACACCTTC.

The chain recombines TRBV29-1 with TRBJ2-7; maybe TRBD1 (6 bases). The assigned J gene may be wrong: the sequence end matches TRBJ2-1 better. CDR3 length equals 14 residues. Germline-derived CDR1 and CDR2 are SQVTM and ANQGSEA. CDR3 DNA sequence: TGCAGCGTTGAAGATGCAGGGGCTTACAATGAGCAGTTCTTC. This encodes CSVEDAGAYNEQFF.

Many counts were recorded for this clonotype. This chain's CDR3 is CASSQTAKFYEQYF. CDR3 coding DNA: TGTGCCAGCAGTCAGACGGCTAAGTTCTACGAGCAGTACTTC. V usage is TRBV25-1 and J usage is TRBJ2-7; D not resolved. Germline-derived CDR1 and CDR2 are MGHDK and SYGVNS. This CDR3 comprises 14 residues. V was shortened by 5 bases and J by 3 bases, with 14 bases between the two germline ends.

DNA for the CDR3: TGTGCCAGTAGTATGGGGGGAACCCAGTACTTC. Translation: CASSMGGTQYF. The chain is built from TRBV19 and TRBJ2-5, with D possibly TRBD2 on 6 matching bases. The CDR3 runs 11 residues. Trimming removed 3 bases from V and 8 bases from J, with 7 bases in between. Germline V gene lookup returns CDR1 LNHDA and CDR2 SQIVND (reference sequence).

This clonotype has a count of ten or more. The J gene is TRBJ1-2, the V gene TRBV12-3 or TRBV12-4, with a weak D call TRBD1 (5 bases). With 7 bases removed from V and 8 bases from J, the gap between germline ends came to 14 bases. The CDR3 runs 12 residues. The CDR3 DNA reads TGTGCCAGCACGGGACCCTTTGTGGGCTACACCTTC. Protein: CASTGPFVGYTF.

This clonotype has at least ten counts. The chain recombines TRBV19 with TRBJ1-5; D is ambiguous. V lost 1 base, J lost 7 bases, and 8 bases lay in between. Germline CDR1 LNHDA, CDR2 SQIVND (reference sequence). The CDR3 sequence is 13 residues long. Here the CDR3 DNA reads TGTGCCAGTAGTATAGGAGGAGGCCAGCCCCAGCATTTT. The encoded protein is CASSIGGGQPQHF.

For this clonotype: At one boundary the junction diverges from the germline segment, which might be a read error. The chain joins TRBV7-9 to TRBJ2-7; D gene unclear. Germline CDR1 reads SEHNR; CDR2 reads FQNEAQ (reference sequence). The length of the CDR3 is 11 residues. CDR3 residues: CACSLDYEQYF. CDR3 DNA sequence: TGTGCCTGCAGCCTCGACTACGAGCAGTACTTC.

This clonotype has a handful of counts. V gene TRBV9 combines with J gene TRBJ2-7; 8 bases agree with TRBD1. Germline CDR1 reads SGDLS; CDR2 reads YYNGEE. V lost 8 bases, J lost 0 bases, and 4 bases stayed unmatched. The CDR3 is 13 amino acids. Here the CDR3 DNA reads TGTGCCAGTGGAGGGACAGGCTCCTACGAGCAGTACTTC. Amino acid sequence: CASGGTGSYEQYF.

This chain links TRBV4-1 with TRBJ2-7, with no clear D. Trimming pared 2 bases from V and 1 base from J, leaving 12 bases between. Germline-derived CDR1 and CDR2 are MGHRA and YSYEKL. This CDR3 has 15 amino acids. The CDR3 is CASSQSTTGSYEQYF. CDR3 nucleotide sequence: TGCGCCAGCAGCCAAAGTACAACTGGTTCCTACGAGCAGTACTTC.

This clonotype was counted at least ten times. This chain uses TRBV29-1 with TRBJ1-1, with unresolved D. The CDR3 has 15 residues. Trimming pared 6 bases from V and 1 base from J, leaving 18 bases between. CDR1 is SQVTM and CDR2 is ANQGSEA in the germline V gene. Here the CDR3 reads CSVGGTVGGNTEAFF. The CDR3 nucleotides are TGCAGCGTGGGAGGCACAGTTGGCGGGAACACTGAAGCTTTCTTT.

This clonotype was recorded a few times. The CDR3 coding sequence is TGTGCCAGCAACCCTGACAGGTATCAGCCCCAGCATTTT. Protein product: CASNPDRYQPQHF. The chain has TRBV10-3 and TRBJ1-5; tentatively, D is TRBD1 (6 bases). The CDR3 totals 13 residues. V was shortened by 10 bases and J by 5 bases, with 15 bases between the two germline ends. Germline CDR1 and CDR2: ENHRY and SYGVKD.

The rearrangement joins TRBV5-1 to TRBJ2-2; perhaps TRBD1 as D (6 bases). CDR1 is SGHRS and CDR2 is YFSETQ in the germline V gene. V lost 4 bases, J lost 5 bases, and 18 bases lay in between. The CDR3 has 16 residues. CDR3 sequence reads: CASSPETGLGTGELFF. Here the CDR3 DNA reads TGCGCCAGCAGCCCGGAAACAGGGCTTGGAACCGGGGAGCTGTTTTTT.

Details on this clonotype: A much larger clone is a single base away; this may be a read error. Here the CDR3 DNA reads TGTGCCAGCAGTGGGAACAGGGGCTCTGGAAACACCATATATTTT. Its protein product is CASSGNRGSGNTIYF. The chain has TRBV2 and TRBJ1-3; 7 bases align to TRBD1. With V trimmed by 4 bases and J by 0 bases, 3 bases remained unmatched. Per germline, CDR1 SNHLY and CDR2 FYNNEI. This CDR3 has 15 residues.